Presented here are 23 T cell receptor beta chains from one specimen sequenced in a study of lymphopenia after photon versus proton radiotherapy. Assay used: immunoSEQ multiplex PCR; TCRdb lists only in-frame clones, some missing. This sample has about 40,000 clones, with approximately 86% found just once. The specimen was peripheral blood, collected from a patient treated with proton-based radiotherapy. All receptors come from a woman between 65 and 79 years old with pancreatic cancer. Some clones in this sample may be carry-over from other donors' samples.

The chain has TRBV2 and TRBJ2-5, with 9 bases lining up with TRBD2. The V and J ends lost 6 bases and 4 bases, in that order; junction bases with no gene match: 6. The CDR3 covers 14 residues. The germline CDR1 and CDR2 sequences are SNHLY and FYNNEI. CDR3 in amino acids: CASRRLAERETQYF. The CDR3 DNA reads as TGTGCCAGCAGGCGACTAGCGGAACGAGAGACCCAGTACTTC.

The chain carries TRBV28 and TRBJ1-6, with TRBD1 identical over 9 bases. Germline V gene lookup returns CDR1 MDHEN and CDR2 SYDVKM. The V and J ends lost 6 bases and 8 bases, in that order; junction bases with no gene match: 8. This CDR3 is built from 15 residues. The CDR3 reads CASRLLQGAHSPLHF. The CDR3 region has the DNA TGTGCCAGCAGACTCCTACAGGGGGCTCATTCACCCCTCCACTTT.

The genes are TRBV25-1 and TRBJ2-5, with TRBD2 as a possible D gene (6 bases). The V and J ends lost 6 bases and 4 bases respectively, with 15 bases between them. This CDR3 spans 14 amino acids. The V gene's germline CDR1 is MGHDK and CDR2 SYGVNS. CDR3 nucleotides: TGTGCCAGCAGGAGGGTCGGGGAGGTAGAGACCCAGTACTTC. It encodes CASRRVGEVETQYF.

This chain uses TRBV6-6 with TRBJ2-2, with a tentative D call TRBD1 (7 bases). The V end was cut by 4 bases, the J end by 6 bases, with 12 bases between. CDR1 MNHNY and CDR2 SVGAGI come from the germline V gene (reference sequence). The CDR3 runs to 14 residues. The CDR3 loop is CASSSPGGPGELFF. CDR3 bases: TGTGCCAGCAGTTCCCCAGGGGGGCCCGGGGAGCTGTTTTTT.

This chain connects TRBV9 to TRBJ1-3, with 7 bases matching TRBD1. The length of the CDR3 is 15 residues. V dropped 5 bases and J dropped 0; count of bases not matched to a gene: 5. Germline values: CDR1 SGDLS, CDR2 YYNGEE. The CDR3 loop reads CASSWDSNSGNTIYF. In nucleotides, the CDR3 is TGTGCCAGCAGTTGGGACAGTAACTCTGGAAACACCATATATTTT.

The V call is TRBV7-2, the J call TRBJ1-4, with TRBD1 identical over 8 bases. Germline V gene lookup returns CDR1 SGHTA and CDR2 FQGNSA. V shed 5 bases and J 4 bases; nucleotides not matched to a gene: 3. The CDR3 loop spans 14 amino acids. The CDR3: CASSLGQDNEKLFF. The CDR3 coding sequence is TGTGCCAGCAGCCTGGGACAGGATAATGAAAAACTGTTTTTT.

The chain has TRBV29-1 and TRBJ2-3; D uncertain. The V and J ends lost 6 bases and 0 bases respectively, with 25 bases between them. Germline CDR1 is SQVTM and CDR2 is ANQGSEA. CDR3 length: 18 residues. CDR3 nucleotide sequence: TGCAGCGTACGAACGGTGGGATCCGGCCGCCGAAGCACAGATACGCAGTATTTT. Translation gives CSVRTVGSGRRSTDTQYF.

The gene calls are TRBV19 and TRBJ2-3, with D perhaps TRBD1 (6 bases). The CDR3 runs 15 residues. With 8 bases removed from V and 4 bases from J, the gap between germline ends came to 19 bases. Germline-derived CDR1 and CDR2 are LNHDA and SQIVND (reference sequence). The CDR3: CASRGGPGAADTQYF. The CDR3 DNA follows: TGTGCCAGTCGGGGCGGGCCAGGGGCGGCAGATACGCAGTATTTT.

The chain uses TRBV7-2 and TRBJ2-7; 12 positions agree with TRBD2. V lost 3 bases and J lost 4; bases outside the gene matches: 1. Germline V gene sequence: CDR1 SGHTA, CDR2 FQGNSA. CDR3 length equals 14 residues. The CDR3 here is CASSLLAGGYEQYF. The CDR3, as DNA: TGTGCCAGCAGCTTGCTAGCGGGAGGGTACGAGCAGTACTTC.

This clone was counted between two and nine times. The CDR3 DNA sequence: TGTGCCAGCAGCTTAGACGCGACAGTCGCCCAGCCCCAGCATTTT. As protein: CASSLDATVAQPQHF. The chain combines TRBV7-2 with TRBJ1-5; D perhaps matches TRBD1 (5 bases). V was pared by 1 base and J by 7 bases, with 14 bases between. The CDR3 covers 15 residues. CDR1 and CDR2 from the germline V gene are SGHTA and FQGNSA.

The rearrangement links TRBV5-1 to TRBJ1-5, with a tentative D call TRBD1 (5 bases). This CDR3 contains 14 residues. The V end was cut by 0 bases, the J end by 4 bases, with 8 bases between. Germline V gives CDR1 SGHRS, CDR2 YFSETQ. The CDR3 DNA follows: TGCGCCAGCAGCTTGGCGGGGGTGAATCAGCCCCAGCATTTT. As protein: CASSLAGVNQPQHF.

This chain uses TRBV9 with TRBJ1-2; D might be TRBD1 (5 bases). Germline V gives CDR1 SGDLS, CDR2 YYNGEE. V dropped 2 bases and J dropped 5 bases, with 13 bases sitting between them. This CDR3 spans 14 amino acids. CDR3 residues: CASSVDSGGYGYTF. CDR3 nucleotide sequence: TGTGCCAGCAGCGTTGACAGCGGTGGGTATGGCTACACCTTC.

This chain links TRBV19 with TRBJ1-1; maybe TRBD1 (6 bases). CDR1 is LNHDA, CDR2 SQIVND, per germline (reference sequence). The V and J ends lost 7 bases and 9 bases respectively, with 15 bases between them. The CDR3 runs to 12 residues. The CDR3 nucleotides read TGTGCCAGTAACTTACAGGGTCAAAAAGCTTTCTTT. Translating it yields CASNLQGQKAFF.

The V and J genes are TRBV18 and TRBJ2-3; the match to TRBD2 covers 12 bases. Looked up from germline, CDR1 is KGHSH and CDR2 is LQKENI. Unmatched junction bases numbered 24, after V lost 6 bases and J lost 5 bases. This CDR3 contains 21 residues. The CDR3 DNA follows: TGTGCCAGCTCCCCGGACAGGGTTAGGACTAGCGGGACCTCTTTTCGAGATACGCAGTATTTT. Translating it yields CASSPDRVRTSGTSFRDTQYF.

The chain recombines TRBV7-2 with TRBJ1-5; no clear D gene. The CDR3 runs 15 residues. In germline, CDR1 is SGHTA, CDR2 FQGNSA. V was cut by 5 bases and J by 0 bases, with 11 bases left in between. This CDR3 is CASSTDGYSNQPQHF. In DNA, the CDR3 is TGTGCCAGCAGCACGGACGGTTATAGCAATCAGCCCCAGCATTTT.

The count of this clone is one. The chain employs TRBV18 and TRBJ1-2, with D perhaps matching TRBD1 (5 bases). The CDR3 totals 13 residues. V lost 0 bases and J 8 bases, leaving 10 bases between the germline ends. The germline gives CDR1 KGHSH, CDR2 LQKENI. CDR3 in amino acids: CASSPPVGQGYTF. The CDR3 coding sequence is TGTGCCAGCTCACCACCGGTGGGGCAGGGCTACACCTTC.

The chain recombines TRBV4-3 with TRBJ1-2, with 10 bases matching TRBD1. Germline V gene sequence: CDR1 LGHNA, CDR2 YSLEER. The V gene end was trimmed by 0 bases and the J gene end by 6 bases; junction bases not matched to a gene: 10. The CDR3 is made up of 17 amino acids. CDR3 sequence: CASSQDARQGATHGYTF. CDR3 sequence (DNA): TGCGCCAGCAGCCAAGATGCCCGACAGGGGGCTACCCATGGCTACACCTTC.

A few counts support this clone. V is TRBV19 and J is TRBJ2-3, with unresolved D. The ends were cut back, 6 bases at V and 0 bases at J, with 10 bases in the middle. The length of the CDR3 is 14 residues. CDR1 is LNHDA and CDR2 is SQIVND in the germline V gene (reference sequence). The CDR3 spells CASSTGPSTDTQYF. CDR3 coding DNA: TGTGCCAGTAGCACGGGCCCTAGCACAGATACGCAGTATTTT. Looking up the rest from reference TRBV19 and TRBJ2-3 gives the full variable domain: DGGITQSPKYLFRKEGQNVTLSCEQNLNHDAMYWYRQDPGQGLRLIYYSQIVNDFQKGDIAEGYSVSREKKESFPLTVTSAQKNPTAFYLCASSTGPSTDTQYFGPGTRLTVL.

The J gene is TRBJ2-3, the V gene TRBV19; perhaps D is TRBD1 or TRBD2 (6 bases each). Trimming took off 6 bases at V and 1 base at J, with 11 bases between the two ends. This CDR3 region has 14 residues. Germline assignment: CDR1 LNHDA and CDR2 SQIVND (reference sequence). This CDR3 is CASRPGGGTDTQYF. As DNA, the CDR3 is TGTGCCAGTAGGCCCGGGGGCGGCACAGATACGCAGTATTTT.

The chain carries TRBV30 and TRBJ2-3; 9 nucleotides agree with TRBD2. Losses at the gene ends were 2 bases for V and 0 bases for J; bases not matched to a gene: 3. This CDR3 spans 15 amino acids. From germline, CDR1 is GTSNPN and CDR2 SVGIG (reference sequence). CDR3 nucleotides: TGTGCCTGGAGTAAGCTAGCGGGGAGCACAGATACGCAGTATTTT. Protein product: CAWSKLAGSTDTQYF.

The chain couples TRBV5-1 to TRBJ1-1, with TRBD1 matching 9 bases. V was clipped by 4 bases and J by 1 base; unmatched bases: 5. Germline-derived CDR1 and CDR2 are SGHRS and YFSETQ. This CDR3 has 15 amino acids. The CDR3 DNA sequence: TGCGCCAGCAGCCCGGACAGGGGAGGGAACACTGAAGCTTTCTTT. Amino acid sequence: CASSPDRGGNTEAFF.

V gene TRBV2 combines with J gene TRBJ2-5; 7 nucleotides agree with TRBD1. The CDR3 consists of 15 residues. The germline V gene has CDR1 SNHLY and CDR2 FYNNEI. The J segment lost 1 base and the V segment lost 7 bases, leaving 9 bases of the junction unmatched. Here the CDR3 DNA reads TGTGCCAGCAAAAAGGGACAGACACCCCAAGAGACCCAGTACTTC. Translating gives CASKKGQTPQETQYF.

V usage is TRBV21-1 and J usage is TRBJ2-5; the D call TRBD1 from the table was never checked on the DNA. The end of the DNA aligns better with TRBJ2-7, so the J call may be wrong. TRBV21-1 is a pseudogene segment. CDR3 length: 17 residues. The CDR3 sequence: CASSKASPGIGYNEQYF. Written as DNA, the CDR3 is TGTGCCAGCAGCAAAGCGAGTCCAGGGATCGGGTACAACGAGCAGTACTTC.